This TCR beta chain derives from a study of T cell changes during pregnancy in multiple sclerosis. CDR1 and CDR2 from the germline V gene are SEHNR and FQNEAQ (reference sequence). Losses at the gene ends were 1 base for V and 6 bases for J; bases not matched to a gene: 11. CDR3 length equals 17 residues. The method was immunoSEQ multiplex PCR; TCRdb's version includes in-frame clones alone and lacks a portion of them. The top ten clones hold approximately 1.3% of a sample with just under 65,000 clones, 91% of them seen once. The TCR sequence derives from a female donor in good health, enrolled as a control in a pregnancy study. Specimen: peripheral blood, collected after pregnancy. The chain links TRBV7-9 to TRBJ2-3, with 9 bases aligning to TRBD2. The CDR3 loop is CASSLGVGGGASDTQYF. The CDR3 DNA sequence: TGTGCCAGCAGCTTAGGAGTAGGCGGGGGGGCATCTGATACGCAGTATTTT. Full variable domain (rest looked up from reference TRBV7-9 and TRBJ2-3): DTGVSQNPRHKITKRGQNVTFRCDPISEHNRLYWYRQTLGQGPEFLTYFQNEAQLEKSRLLSDRFSAERPKGSFSTLEIQRTEQGDSAMYLCASSLGVGGGASDTQYFGPGTRLTVL.